These T cell receptor beta chains were read from a single sample in a study of CD4 T cells in relation to SARS-CoV-2 and coronaviruses. Produced via immunoSEQ multiplex PCR; TCRdb's table is partial and in-frame only. This table has tens of thousands of clones, about 94% appearing once. Sequencing used naive CD4+ T cells from PBMCs. These receptors were taken from a human donor in good health. Both conserved end residues are trimmed from each CDR3. Each record gives: V gene, D gene, CDR3 protein. The D gene is left open where the match is weak.

V: TRBV19; D: -; CDR3: ATWGAGTDRAQY
V: TRBV9; D: -; CDR3: ASSVAGQVGQETQY
V: TRBV27; D: TRBD2; CDR3: ASSLQFGLAANNEQF
V: TRBV5-1; D: TRBD1; CDR3: ASSTWTGITDTQY
V: TRBV6-2/TRBV6-3; D: TRBD1; CDR3: ASSYDRGRDEAF
V: TRBV28; D: -; CDR3: ASSSPRGGQLGGSLYEQY
V: TRBV5-1; D: -; CDR3: ASSLGGGDTEAF
V: TRBV28; D: TRBD2; CDR3: ASTEATGGTKNIQY
V: TRBV19; D: TRBD1; CDR3: ASSIVAGGSYEQY
V: TRBV7-8; D: -; CDR3: ASSPQGSINSPLH